This T cell receptor (beta chain) was recorded in a study of cytomegalovirus exposure and HLA in healthy donors. Study-wide results and limits: Cytomegalovirus status, reportedly, was diagnosed with high specificity and sensitivity by the classifier.

As for this clone: The antigen is undetermined.

PCR was performed using 60 Vbeta and 13 Jbeta primers. TCRdb's table, derived via immunoSEQ multiplex PCR, lists solely in-frame clones and lacks some. This sample has a few hundred thousand clones, with about 89% found just once. Germline V gives CDR1 MGHRA, CDR2 YSYEKL. The J segment lost 0 bases and the V segment lost 2 bases, leaving 7 bases of the junction unmatched. CDR3 length equals 18 residues. The sample was PBMCs. This TCR came from a woman under 30 in good health and CMV-seronegative. V and J are TRBV4-1 and TRBJ2-4, with 10 nucleotides matching TRBD1. The CDR3: CASSQYRTGGVAKNIQYF. CDR3 DNA: TGCGCCAGCAGCCAATACCGGACAGGGGGGGTAGCCAAAAACATTCAGTACTTC.